These 20 T cell receptor beta chains originate from one sample sequenced in a study of blood T cell repertoires in COVID-19. Repertoires were generated with immunoSEQ multiplex PCR, while TCRdb's copy carries only in-frame clones and drops some. The sample shows around 400,000 clones, 90% to 95% of them seen only once. Specimen: PBMCs or T cells enriched from blood (not recorded which). The receptor set was obtained from a woman aged 40 to 50 who had been exposed to COVID-19.

V and J are TRBV20-1 and TRBJ1-4; no firm D call. V dropped 6 bases and J dropped 8 bases, with 10 bases sitting between them. The CDR3 has 11 residues. From germline, CDR1 is DFQATT and CDR2 SNEGSKA (reference sequence). The CDR3 loop reads CSAQLLEKLFF. DNA of the CDR3: TGCAGTGCCCAACTATTGGAAAAACTGTTTTTT.

This sequence joins TRBV28 and TRBJ2-1, with 9 bases that match TRBD1. Germline-derived CDR1 and CDR2 are MDHEN and SYDVKM. The CDR3 is 16 residues long. V was pared by 4 bases and J by 7 bases, with 11 bases of the junction left unmatched. CDR3 sequence reads: CASSSSGTGRRNEQFF. The CDR3 DNA sequence: TGTGCCAGCAGTTCCTCCGGGACAGGGCGTCGGAATGAGCAGTTCTTC.

The V gene is TRBV7-4, the J gene TRBJ2-3; 7 nucleotides align to TRBD1. CDR3 length: 16 amino acids. V was pared by 5 bases and J by 1 base, with 9 bases of the junction left unmatched. Germline loops: CDR1 SGHVT, CDR2 SQSDAQ. CDR3 loop: CASSQGQVRRTDTQYF. The CDR3 bases are TGTGCCAGCAGCCAAGGACAGGTCCGTCGCACAGATACGCAGTATTTT.

The V and J genes are TRBV7-2 and TRBJ1-5, with TRBD1 matching 7 bases. Trimming removed 2 bases from V and 7 bases from J; junction bases left unmatched: 8. Germline CDR1 is SGHTA and CDR2 is FQGNSA. The CDR3 is 15 amino acids. The CDR3 sequence is CASSLRGRGSQPQHF. The DNA for the CDR3 is TGTGCCAGCAGCTTAAGGGGGCGCGGCTCGCAGCCCCAGCATTTT.

This chain joins TRBV5-1 and TRBJ2-2; 11 nucleotides align to TRBD1. V gave up 2 bases and J gave up 9 bases; unmatched junction bases: 9. The germline gives CDR1 SGHRS, CDR2 YFSETQ. The CDR3 is 16 amino acids. CDR3 amino acids: CASSFPVDRGLRELFF. The DNA for the CDR3 is TGCGCCAGCAGCTTCCCGGTGGACAGGGGGCTCCGGGAGCTGTTTTTT.

The chain combines TRBV18 with TRBJ1-1, with D possibly matching TRBD1 (5 bases). V was trimmed by 6 bases and J by 3 bases, leaving 11 bases between them. CDR1 is KGHSH, CDR2 LQKENI, per germline. CDR3 length equals 13 residues. The CDR3 DNA is TGTGCCAGCTCTCAAACACAGGACACTGAAGCTTTCTTT. Translation: CASSQTQDTEAFF.

This clone came up once. The chain employs TRBV7-9 and TRBJ2-7; D gene uncertain. The CDR3 has 13 residues. Trimming cost V 5 bases and J 5 bases, with 13 bases left between them. The V gene's germline CDR1 is SEHNR and CDR2 FQNEAQ (reference sequence). The CDR3 DNA reads as TGTGCCAGCAGCCGTCCGCCTACCAACGAGCAGTACTTC. It codes for CASSRPPTNEQYF.

The chain recombines TRBV5-1 with TRBJ1-4; D not certain. The CDR3 is 14 residues long. Trimming stripped 2 bases from V and 5 bases from J, with 10 bases between. Germline values: CDR1 SGHRS, CDR2 YFSETQ. This CDR3 reads CASSLDTLNEKLFF. CDR3 nucleotide sequence: TGCGCCAGCAGCTTAGACACCCTGAATGAAAAACTGTTTTTT.

The rearrangement uses TRBV29-1 and TRBJ2-1, with D perhaps TRBD2 (5 bases). CDR1 is SQVTM and CDR2 is ANQGSEA in the germline V gene. The V and J ends lost 3 bases and 6 bases respectively, with 9 bases between them. The CDR3 has 12 amino acids. This CDR3 reads CSVERGGNEQFF. CDR3 nucleotides: TGCAGCGTTGAGCGCGGAGGCAATGAGCAGTTCTTC.

This clone has a count of ten or more. Other DNA sequences within the sample encode an identical CDR3. The chain carries TRBV11-2 and TRBJ1-6; perhaps TRBD1 as D (5 bases). This CDR3 is 16 amino acids long. The germline V and J ends were trimmed by 5 bases and 7 bases, with 18 bases remaining between them. CDR1 is SGHAT and CDR2 is FQNNGV in the germline V gene. The CDR3 DNA reads TGTGCCAGCAGCCCGCGCCGGCAGGGTGCGAATTCACCCCTCCACTTT. Translation gives CASSPRRQGANSPLHF. Full variable domain (outside the CDR3, taken from reference TRBV11-2 and TRBJ1-6): EAGVAQSPRYKIIEKRQSVAFWCNPISGHATLYWYQQILGQGPKLLIQFQNNGVVDDSQLPKDRFSAERLKGVDSTLKIQPAKLEDSAVYLCASSPRRQGANSPLHFGNGTRLTVT.

The chain uses TRBV6-2 or TRBV6-3 and TRBJ1-1, with D possibly TRBD1 on 5 matching bases. Trimming pared 7 bases from V and 5 bases from J, leaving 17 bases between. The CDR3 loop spans 14 amino acids. Germline V gives CDR1 MNHEY, CDR2 SVGEGT. The CDR3 protein is CASTPQDMRTEAFF. The DNA for the CDR3 is TGTGCCAGCACCCCACAGGACATGAGGACTGAAGCTTTCTTT.

This chain joins TRBV2 and TRBJ1-4; D is ambiguous. Trimming left V 6 bases short and J 4 bases short, with 12 bases between. CDR1 and CDR2 (germline): SNHLY, FYNNEI. The CDR3 covers 14 residues. CDR3 region: CASSATIFNEKLFF. CDR3 in DNA: TGTGCCAGCAGCGCAACTATATTTAATGAAAAACTGTTTTTT.

The chain links TRBV9 to TRBJ2-5; a possible D gene is TRBD2 (5 bases). The germline V gene has CDR1 SGDLS and CDR2 YYNGEE. V lost 0 bases and J lost 4, with 10 bases in between. This CDR3 has 14 amino acids. CDR3 in DNA: TGTGCCAGCAGCGTAGATAGCGTGGGAGAGACCCAGTACTTC. Translation: CASSVDSVGETQYF. Looking up the rest from reference TRBV9 and TRBJ2-5 gives the full variable domain: DSGVTQTPKHLITATGQRVTLRCSPRSGDLSVYWYQQSLDQGLQFLIQYYNGEERAKGNILERFSAQQFPDLHSELNLSSLELGDSALYFCASSVDSVGETQYFGPGTRLLVL.

This clone showed up just once. The V gene is TRBV6-5, the J gene TRBJ2-7, with D possibly being TRBD2 (5 bases). The CDR3 has 15 amino acids. Trimming left V 0 bases short and J 3 bases short, with 12 bases between. Germline values: CDR1 MNHEY, CDR2 SVGAGI. The CDR3 DNA reads TGTGCCAGCAGTTACTCGTCGGTCGGGAACTACGAGCAGTACTTC. As protein: CASSYSSVGNYEQYF.

The chain uses TRBV24-1 and TRBJ1-1, with D possibly TRBD1 on 6 matching bases. V lost 3 bases and J lost 1, with 8 bases in between. Germline CDR1 and CDR2: KGHDR and SFDVKD. CDR3 length equals 14 residues. The CDR3 DNA reads TGTGCCACCAGTGATACAGGGAGGAACACTGAAGCTTTCTTT. Translating it yields CATSDTGRNTEAFF.

A remark on this clone: The sample carries other DNA sequences with the same CDR3. This chain links TRBV5-1 with TRBJ2-7, with 7 bases that match TRBD2. CDR3 length equals 14 residues. V lost 0 bases, J lost 0 bases, and 0 bases stayed unmatched. Germline V gives CDR1 SGHRS, CDR2 YFSETQ. The CDR3 loop is CASSLGGSSYEQYF. The CDR3 DNA is TGCGCCAGCAGCTTGGGCGGGAGCTCCTACGAGCAGTACTTC.

This clone has just one count. The chain links TRBV18 to TRBJ2-7, with 7 bases fitting TRBD2. The CDR3 consists of 16 residues. In germline, CDR1 is KGHSH, CDR2 LQKENI. Trimming removed 2 bases from V and 0 bases from J; junction bases left unmatched: 7. The CDR3 protein is CASSPLAGEISYEQYF. The CDR3 coding sequence is TGTGCCAGCTCACCATTGGCGGGGGAGATCTCCTACGAGCAGTACTTC. The full variable domain, rest sourced from reference TRBV18 and TRBJ2-7, is NAGVMQNPRHLVRRRGQEARLRCSPMKGHSHVYWYRQLPEEGLKFMVYLQKENIIDESGMPKERFSAEFPKEGPSILRIQQVVRGDSAAYFCASSPLAGEISYEQYFGPGTRLTVT.

The chain combines TRBV19 with TRBJ1-4, with TRBD1 as a possible D gene (5 bases). With 6 bases removed from V and 7 bases from J, the gap between germline ends came to 15 bases. The germline CDR1 and CDR2 sequences are LNHDA and SQIVND (reference sequence). The CDR3 has 14 residues. CDR3 loop: CASSAAGGTEKLFF. Here the CDR3 DNA reads TGTGCCAGTAGCGCTGCCGGGGGGACTGAAAAACTGTTTTTT.

The V gene is TRBV7-9, the J gene TRBJ1-5, with D tentatively TRBD1 (6 bases). CDR1 and CDR2 from the germline V gene are SEHNR and FQNEAQ (reference sequence). Trimming removed 5 bases from V and 4 bases from J, with 12 bases in between. The CDR3 has 14 amino acids. CDR3 loop: CASSLQGSNQPQHF. The CDR3 DNA reads as TGTGCCAGCAGCCTACAGGGTAGTAATCAGCCCCAGCATTTT.

The chain has TRBV19 and TRBJ2-2, with TRBD2 identical over 14 bases. Germline CDR1 reads LNHDA; CDR2 reads SQIVND (reference sequence). The length of the CDR3 is 17 residues. J was trimmed by 5 bases and V by 10 bases; bases with no gene match: 12. The CDR3 DNA sequence: TGTGCCACCACGACTAGCGGGAGGGCCAGATCTACCGGGGAGCTGTTTTTT. Amino acids: CATTTSGRARSTGELFF.